This note documents a single TCR beta chain sequence. CDR1 and CDR2 from the germline V gene are SGHRS and YFSETQ. This CDR3 is built from 14 residues. V gave up 2 bases and J gave up 6 bases, with 11 bases separating them. Produced via immunoSEQ multiplex PCR; TCRdb's table is partial and in-frame only. The data hold more than 80,000 clones, with nearly 90% observed a single time. The data are from a study of OX40 agonist ivuxolimab in advanced cancers. The sequence was collected from an adult with an advanced solid tumor such as melanoma, head and neck, liver or kidney cancer. The sample in question was CD4+ or CD8+ T cells sorted from blood, obtained in a trial of the OX40 agonist ivuxolimab. This chain connects TRBV5-1 to TRBJ2-2; D not resolved. CDR3 bases: TGCGCCAGCAGCTTTGAAGGTATGGCCGGGGAGCTGTTTTTT. It yields the protein CASSFEGMAGELFF.